The T cell receptor beta chain under discussion was sequenced for a study of graft-versus-host responses after intestinal transplantation. Study results and limitations: Recipient marrow held GvH clones, some first seen in ileum or blood.

Clones were read by immunoSEQ multiplex PCR, and TCRdb kept only the in-frame ones, dropping some. The table records roughly 120,000 clones, 90% of them present only once. This CDR3 is built from 15 residues. The germline CDR1 and CDR2 sequences are LNHNV and YYDKDF (reference sequence). V lost 0 bases to trimming and J lost 0 bases, with 6 bases between them. As to this clone: The antigen remains undetermined.

The rearrangement joins TRBV15 to TRBJ1-5; D gene unclear. The source is a human donor who received an intestinal transplant. Sequencing was performed on unstimulated CD4+ T cells sorted from spleen or lymph node cells, taken before intestinal transplant. The CDR3 loop is CATSRDRGSNQPQHF. CDR3 in DNA: TGTGCCACCAGCAGAGATCGGGGTAGCAATCAGCCCCAGCATTTT.